This T cell receptor (beta chain) was captured in a study of a mutant IDH1 vaccine in newly diagnosed glioma. Study-level information: The study started vaccination 4-6 weeks after radiotherapy alone, or with temozolomide cycles. The therapy given earlier, which was standard therapy, consisted of radiotherapy, temozolomide, or both, and most of the patients received both.

Time point denoted: week 35, safety follow-up. In every dose of vaccine, 300 ug of mutant IDH1 20-mer peptide was given alongside topical imiquimod. This clone was counted between two and nine times. Its antigen is as yet unknown. The sample holds other DNA sequences that translate to the same CDR3. The protocol was immunoSEQ multiplex PCR, while the TCRdb copy is restricted to in-frame clones and leaves out a portion. The sample contains over 45,000 clones, roughly 92% of which appear only once. V lost 0 bases, J lost 5 bases, and 14 bases lay in between. The CDR3 totals 15 residues. Per germline, CDR1 SGDLS and CDR2 YYNGEE.

The J gene is TRBJ1-1, the V gene TRBV9; unclear D gene. The source material was PBMCs, sampled from a glioma patient whose treatment included an IDH1 peptide vaccine. This sequence was found in a middle-aged man with glioma. Here the CDR3 DNA reads TGTGCCAGCAGCGTAGATGGGTTCCTGGGAACTGAAGCTTTCTTT. Encoded protein: CASSVDGFLGTEAFF.